This T cell receptor beta chain was profiled in a study of lymphopenia after photon versus proton radiotherapy. This clone was seen a few times. What it binds is not known. This sample includes further DNA sequences coding for the same CDR3. Germline V gives CDR1 SEHNR, CDR2 FQNEAQ (reference sequence). This CDR3 comprises 14 residues. Trimming pared 5 bases from V and 4 bases from J, leaving 14 bases between. Whole-study findings and limits: In patients who died, overall survival fell as post-nadir TCR diversity dropped more. Relative stability marked proton patients; photon patients lost diversity and naive cells.

Profiling relied on immunoSEQ multiplex PCR, and the TCRdb table lists in-frame clones only, not all of them. The sample yields under 65,000 clones, less than 85% seen once. V is TRBV7-9 and J is TRBJ1-1, with D possibly TRBD1 on 5 matching bases. The sample in question was peripheral blood, obtained from a patient treated with proton-based radiotherapy. The source of this sequence is a man between 60 and 75 years old with pancreatic cancer. CDR3 in DNA: TGTGCCAGCAGCCTGGGGGTTAGGGGCACTGAAGCTTTCTTT. It translates to CASSLGVRGTEAFF.